The rows below give T cell receptor beta chains drawn from one sample of a study of Graves' ophthalmopathy and Graves' hyperthyroidism. TCRdb re-derived calls from the multiplex PCR reads in MiXCR, one entry per CDR3 protein. Here the sample spans around 670,000 distinct CDR3 sequences, roughly two fifths being singletons. Sequencing input: peripheral blood. The receptors come from an adult man with Graves' ophthalmopathy. The CDR3 runs from the conserved cysteine through the conserved F or W. The D gene is left open where the match is weak. Not all rows give a size; the values are once, few, many and, for expanded clones, a class.

TRBD2	once	TRBJ2-7	TRBV19	CASSKPGLAIHEQYF	TGTGCCAGTAGTAAACCGGGACTAGCCATCCACGAGCAGTACTTC
TRBD2	many	TRBJ2-5	TRBV9	CASSTLAGLETQYF	TGTGCCAGCAGCACGTTAGCGGGGCTCGAGACCCAGTACTTC
TRBD1	NA	TRBJ2-2	TRBV24-1	CATSDYGTGLTGELFF	TGTGCCACCAGTGATTATGGGACAGGGCTTACCGGGGAGCTGTTTTTT
TRBD1	NA	TRBJ1-2	TRBV11-2	CASSQTTGAYGYTF	TGTGCCAGCAGCCAAACGACAGGGGCATATGGCTACACCTTC
TRBD1	NA	TRBJ2-5	TRBV7-9	CASSPDRGRSRETQYF	TGTGCCAGCAGCCCGGACAGGGGACGAAGCCGGGAGACCCAGTACTTC
NA	NA	TRBJ1-1	TRBV11-2	CASSLERQGQNTEAFF	TGTGCCAGCAGCTTAGAGCGGCAGGGACAAAACACTGAAGCTTTCTTT
TRBD1	NA	TRBJ1-1	TRBV5-1	CASAGTGGLGTEAFF	TGCGCCAGCGCCGGGACAGGGGGCTTAGGCACTGAAGCTTTCTTT
TRBD1	NA	TRBJ2-7	TRBV5-8	CASSRVDRDEQYF	TGTGCCAGCAGCCGCGTGGACAGGGACGAGCAGTACTTC
NA	few	TRBJ2-2	TRBV7-9	CASTPPGQANTGELFF	TGCGCCAGCACCCCCCCGGGACAAGCGAACACCGGGGAGCTGTTTTTT
TRBD1	NA	TRBJ1-1	TRBV10-3	CASNSGTGYTEAFF	TGTGCCAGCAACTCCGGGACAGGCTACACTGAAGCTTTCTTT
TRBD2	few	TRBJ2-7	TRBV7-9	CASSPNGRGEQYF	TGTGCCAGCAGCCCCAACGGGAGGGGTGAGCAGTACTTC
TRBD2	NA	TRBJ2-5	TRBV20-1	CSASGRAQETQYF	TGCAGTGCTAGCGGGAGGGCCCAAGAGACCCAGTACTTC
NA	NA	TRBJ1-5	TRBV19	CASSMGRGPGQPQHF	TGTGCCAGTAGTATGGGCAGGGGTCCAGGACAGCCCCAGCATTTT
NA	few	TRBJ2-7	TRBV29-1	CSVEDPETVSYEQYF	TGCAGCGTTGAAGACCCCGAGACAGTCTCCTACGAGCAGTACTTC
NA	NA	TRBJ2-2	TRBV25-1	CASSQLVELFF	TGTGCCAGCAGCCAACTGGTGGAGCTGTTTTTT
NA	NA	TRBJ2-7	TRBV20-1	CSATTRGEQYF	TGCAGTGCTACCACCCGCGGGGAGCAGTACTTC
NA	many	TRBJ2-5	TRBV24-1	CATSESDKQETQYF	TGTGCCACCAGTGAGAGCGACAAGCAAGAGACCCAGTACTTC